The clone carrying this T cell receptor (beta chain) was counted ten times or more. The antigen is unknown. The record originates from a study of CD8 T cells in ankylosing spondylitis. Notes on the study in general: Relatively rare in peripheral blood, disease-linked clones were also CD8+. Matched ankylosing spondylitis synovial fluid reportedly contained a significantly enriched population of disease-linked clones.

In making TCR beta libraries, quantitative 5'-RACE with molecular barcodes was used. In TCRdb, the 5' RACE reads were re-called with MiXCR into one record per CDR3 protein. The sample holds 350,000 or so distinct CDR3 sequences, 11% seen once. The sequence derives from a female donor with ankylosing spondylitis or in good health (not recorded which). The sequenced material came from blood, either unsorted or a sorted T cell fraction (not recorded which).

The CDR3 loop reads CAILLGLTVSNYGYTF. Written as DNA, the CDR3 is TGTGCCATACTACTTGGGTTGACAGTTTCTAACTATGGCTACACCTTC. The chain carries TRBV10-3 and TRBJ1-2; maybe TRBD1 (5 bases). The CDR3 sequence is 16 residues long. The germline V gene encodes CDR1 ENHRY and CDR2 SYGVKD. The ends were cut back, 9 bases at V and 0 bases at J, with 20 bases in the middle.